This passage covers 28 T cell receptor beta chains from one sample sequenced in a study of shared clonotypes between healthy human individuals. This table comes from immunoSEQ multiplex PCR, and its TCRdb copy is limited to in-frame clones, with some not included. Counted here are a few million clones, around 94% occurring once; the ten biggest clones make up roughly 0.13%. Material: naive CD4+ T cells sorted from blood. Described subset: CD45RA+ positively selected. The receptors stem from a man younger than 35 in good health.

This rearrangement joins TRBV11-3 to TRBJ2-1; TRBD2 matches at 7 bases. There are 16 residues in the CDR3. Germline values: CDR1 SGHNT, CDR2 YENEEA. The V and J ends lost 0 bases and 10 bases, in that order; junction bases with no gene match: 12. The CDR3 nucleotides read TGTGCCAGCAGCTTAGATTCGAATACAGGACTAGGGGAGCAGTTCTTC. The encoded protein is CASSLDSNTGLGEQFF.

The rearrangement uses TRBV7-9 and TRBJ2-7, with a possible D match to TRBD2 (6 bases). The CDR3 is 16 amino acids. The V gene lost 5 bases and the J gene lost 2 bases, with 19 bases spanning the gap. Germline V gene data show CDR1 as SEHNR and CDR2 as FQNEAQ (reference sequence). The CDR3 DNA is TGTGCCAGCAGCCGATACGGGAGCGGCGGCGCCTACGAGCAGTACTTC. It codes for CASSRYGSGGAYEQYF.

The chain joins TRBV6-4 to TRBJ1-6; 8 bases agree with TRBD1. Germline-derived CDR1 and CDR2 are MRHNA and SNTAGT. V shed 6 bases, J shed 7 bases, and the junction held 5 bases outside the gene matches. The CDR3 length is 14 residues. CDR3: CASSTGTGNSPLHF. CDR3 nucleotides: TGTGCCAGCAGCACCGGGACAGGAAATTCACCCCTCCACTTT.

The rearrangement uses TRBV10-3 and TRBJ2-1; TRBD1 might be the D (5 bases). The V gene's germline CDR1 is ENHRY and CDR2 SYGVKD. V lost 2 bases and J 9 bases, leaving 8 bases between the germline ends. The CDR3 sequence is 12 residues long. DNA for the CDR3: TGTGCCATCAGTGAGCCAGGGCGTGAGCAGTTCTTC. It specifies CAISEPGREQFF.

This clone has just one count. The CDR3 DNA reads TGTGCCAGCAGCCGACGGGACAGGGTGAACACTGAAGCTTTCTTT. This sequence encodes CASSRRDRVNTEAFF. This rearrangement joins TRBV9 to TRBJ1-1, with 9 bases that match TRBD1. Trimming at V came to 4 bases and at J to 0 bases, leaving 4 bases not matched to a gene. There are 15 residues in the CDR3. Germline V gene data show CDR1 as SGDLS and CDR2 as YYNGEE.

The rearrangement links TRBV6-5 to TRBJ1-3; no definite D call. Trimming pared 5 bases from V and 1 base from J, leaving 9 bases between. This CDR3 region has 14 residues. Germline V gene lookup returns CDR1 MNHEY and CDR2 SVGAGI. The CDR3, as DNA: TGTGCCAGCAGTCGCTTGGAGTCTGGAAACACCATATATTTT. The encoded protein is CASSRLESGNTIYF.

This chain uses TRBV15 with TRBJ2-7; TRBD2 matches at 7 bases. Trimming cost V 5 bases and J 2 bases; bases outside gene matches: 6. This CDR3 contains 14 residues. CDR1 and CDR2 (germline): LNHNV, YYDKDF (reference sequence). The CDR3 is CATSARLAPYEQYF. The CDR3 nucleotides read TGTGCCACCAGCGCCCGACTAGCCCCCTACGAGCAGTACTTC. Looking up the rest from reference TRBV15 and TRBJ2-7 gives the full variable domain: DAMVIQNPRYQVTQFGKPVTLSCSQTLNHNVMYWYQQKSSQAPKLLFHYYDKDFNNEADTPDNFQSRRPNTSFCFLDIRSPGLGDTAMYLCATSARLAPYEQYFGPGTRLTVT.

V and J are TRBV28 and TRBJ2-5; 10 nucleotides match TRBD1. The V gene's germline CDR1 is MDHEN and CDR2 SYDVKM. The CDR3 consists of 17 residues. The junction had 15 bases not matched to a gene; V was cut back by 11 bases and J by 0 bases. For the CDR3, the DNA is TGTGCCGTTCGACAGGGGGCGCAGGGCCAGTACCAAGAGACCCAGTACTTC. It yields the protein CAVRQGAQGQYQETQYF.

The chain has TRBV19 and TRBJ2-3; the D gene is possibly TRBD1 (5 bases). Per the germline V gene, CDR1 is LNHDA and CDR2 is SQIVND (reference sequence). V gave up 3 bases and J gave up 5 bases, with 12 bases separating them. This CDR3 is 14 amino acids long. The CDR3 sequence: CASSMSRVGDTQYF. As DNA, the CDR3 is TGTGCCAGTAGTATGTCCAGGGTGGGAGATACGCAGTATTTT.

This clone has more than one count but fewer than ten. The chain combines TRBV19 with TRBJ2-1, with 7 bases identical to TRBD1. Germline CDR1 is LNHDA and CDR2 is SQIVND (reference sequence). This CDR3 contains 15 residues. Germline trimming cut 3 bases from V and 2 bases from J; bases unmatched to any gene: 4. Written as DNA, the CDR3 is TGTGCCAGTAGTATTGAGGGGGCCGCCTACAATGAGCAGTTCTTC. Protein: CASSIEGAAYNEQFF.

This clone was found a few times. Within the sample, other DNA sequences also encode this same CDR3. This chain uses TRBV5-1 with TRBJ1-2; D is undetermined. The CDR3 covers 13 residues. CDR1 SGHRS and CDR2 YFSETQ come from the germline V gene. Trimming removed 2 bases at V and 2 bases at J, with 7 bases between. In nucleotides, the CDR3 is TGCGCCAGCAGCTTAGAGGGAAACTATGGCTACACCTTC. Its protein is CASSLEGNYGYTF.

This sequence joins TRBV9 and TRBJ2-6; D gene uncertain. Trimming stripped 1 base from V and 0 bases from J, with 8 bases between. CDR1 is SGDLS and CDR2 is YYNGEE in the germline V gene. CDR3 size: 16 residues. CDR3 amino acids: CASSVIGYSGANVLTF. CDR3 coding DNA: TGTGCCAGCAGCGTAATTGGGTACTCTGGGGCCAACGTCCTGACTTTC.

Details on this clone: The same CDR3 also results from other DNA sequences found in this sample. J is TRBJ1-1 and V is TRBV18, with unresolved D. This CDR3 contains 12 residues. Germline CDR1 and CDR2: KGHSH and LQKENI. Trimming took off 3 bases at V and 4 bases at J, with 6 bases between the two ends. This CDR3 is CASSPQSTEAFF. In nucleotides, the CDR3 is TGTGCCAGCTCACCCCAGAGCACTGAAGCTTTCTTT. Full variable domain (rest looked up from reference TRBV18 and TRBJ1-1): NAGVMQNPRHLVRRRGQEARLRCSPMKGHSHVYWYRQLPEEGLKFMVYLQKENIIDESGMPKERFSAEFPKEGPSILRIQQVVRGDSAAYFCASSPQSTEAFFGQGTRLTVV.

This clone has just one count. CDR3 in DNA: TGTGCCAGTAGTATTTCGGGGGGCAGGTATAATCAGCCCCAGCATTTT. Protein: CASSISGGRYNQPQHF. This chain links TRBV19 with TRBJ1-5, with D possibly TRBD1 on 6 matching bases. V was shortened by 3 bases and J by 4 bases, with 16 bases between the two germline ends. The V gene's germline CDR1 is LNHDA and CDR2 SQIVND (reference sequence). CDR3 length: 16 residues.

This sequence joins TRBV18 and TRBJ1-2, with D perhaps TRBD1 (5 bases). Germline loops: CDR1 KGHSH, CDR2 LQKENI. The CDR3 extends over 15 amino acids. V was clipped by 3 bases and J by 4 bases, with 15 bases between them. CDR3 residues: CASSPPQGPFYGYTF. CDR3 in DNA: TGTGCCAGCTCACCCCCCCAGGGTCCCTTCTATGGCTACACCTTC.

In its sample, this clone was seen once. The chain combines TRBV7-3 with TRBJ1-1, with TRBD1 matching over 7 bases. Germline loops: CDR1 SGHTA, CDR2 FQGTGA. With 5 bases clipped from V and 2 bases from J, the junction kept 5 bases outside the gene matches. CDR3 size: 14 residues. DNA for the CDR3: TGTGCCAGCAGCCCACAGGGGTCTAACACTGAAGCTTTCTTT. Translation gives CASSPQGSNTEAFF. Filled out from reference TRBV7-3 and TRBJ1-1, the complete variable domain reads GAGVSQTPSNKVTEKGKYVELRCDPISGHTALYWYRQSLGQGPEFLIYFQGTGAADDSGLPNDRFFAVRPEGSVSTLKIQRTERGDSAVYLCASSPQGSNTEAFFGQGTRLTVV.

The chain recombines TRBV27 with TRBJ1-2; no firm D call. Trimming left V 6 bases short and J 4 bases short, with 18 bases between. Germline V CDR1 and CDR2: MNHEY, SMNVEV (reference sequence). This CDR3 has 15 amino acids. CDR3 nucleotide sequence: TGTGCCAGCAGCTCCTACAATGCTAGTACCTATGGCTACACCTTC. As protein: CASSSYNASTYGYTF.

This rearrangement joins TRBV11-2 to TRBJ1-4; D possibly corresponds to TRBD1 (5 bases). CDR3 length: 14 amino acids. Germline V lookup: CDR1 SGHAT, CDR2 FQNNGV. V was trimmed by 4 bases and J by 8 bases, leaving 14 bases between them. The CDR3 loop is CASSSPPGREKLFF. CDR3 nucleotides: TGTGCCAGCAGCTCCCCCCCAGGGCGCGAAAAACTGTTTTTT.

The chain joins TRBV6-5 to TRBJ2-7; tentatively, D is TRBD1 (6 bases). This CDR3 spans 14 amino acids. The germline V and J ends were trimmed by 4 bases and 7 bases, with 17 bases remaining between them. The germline CDR1 and CDR2 sequences are MNHEY and SVGAGI. The CDR3 region has the DNA TGTGCCAGCAGTTTCCCAACAGGGTTTGGGGAGCAGTACTTC. Amino acid sequence: CASSFPTGFGEQYF.

The CDR3 loop reads CAWRATGAAGYTF. The CDR3 nucleotides read TGTGCCTGGAGGGCGACAGGGGCGGCTGGCTACACCTTC. The gene calls are TRBV30 and TRBJ1-2; 8 positions match TRBD1. The CDR3 runs 13 residues. V trimming: 3 bases; J trimming: 7 bases; junction bases outside the gene matches: 7. Germline-derived CDR1 and CDR2 are GTSNPN and SVGIG (reference sequence).

The rearrangement uses TRBV5-4 and TRBJ2-2, with D perhaps matching TRBD2 (6 bases). This CDR3 region has 17 residues. Germline loops: CDR1 SGHNT, CDR2 YYREEE (reference sequence). The V gene lost 0 bases and the J gene lost 4 bases, with 16 bases spanning the gap. CDR3 protein: CASSLGGPGVGTGELFF. CDR3 coding DNA: TGTGCCAGCAGCTTGGGAGGACCGGGAGTGGGCACCGGGGAGCTGTTTTTT.

The chain has TRBV2 and TRBJ2-5; 7 bases are a match to TRBD2. The CDR3 runs 15 residues. Per the germline V gene, CDR1 is SNHLY and CDR2 is FYNNEI. V lost 8 bases, J lost 5 bases, and 14 bases stayed unmatched. In DNA form, the CDR3 reads TGTGCCAGCTCCCGGGGGGTAGCGGGCAGGGAGACCCAGTACTTC. Protein: CASSRGVAGRETQYF.

The V gene is TRBV10-3, the J gene TRBJ2-7; possibly TRBD2 for D (5 bases). Trimming pared 5 bases from V and 4 bases from J, leaving 18 bases between. The CDR3 totals 15 residues. Germline V gene lookup returns CDR1 ENHRY and CDR2 SYGVKD. The CDR3 sequence: CAISPDSGVSYEQYF. As DNA, the CDR3 is TGTGCCATCAGTCCCGACTCCGGGGTAAGTTACGAGCAGTACTTC.

This chain joins TRBV11-2 and TRBJ1-3; no clear D. CDR1 and CDR2 (germline): SGHAT, FQNNGV. The V gene lost 0 bases and the J gene lost 2 bases, with 17 bases spanning the gap. CDR3 size: 18 residues. CDR3 nucleotides: TGTGCCAGCAGCTTAGATCGTGTGGGAAGCGGGCCTGGAAACACCATATATTTT. Its protein product is CASSLDRVGSGPGNTIYF. Full variable domain (remainder filled in from reference TRBV11-2 and TRBJ1-3): EAGVAQSPRYKIIEKRQSVAFWCNPISGHATLYWYQQILGQGPKLLIQFQNNGVVDDSQLPKDRFSAERLKGVDSTLKIQPAKLEDSAVYLCASSLDRVGSGPGNTIYFGEGSWLTVV.

V usage is TRBV28 and J usage is TRBJ2-5; the D gene is possibly TRBD1 (6 bases). CDR1 is MDHEN, CDR2 SYDVKM, per germline. The CDR3 is 15 amino acids. Deletions cut 3 bases from V and 4 bases from J, with 15 bases between. The CDR3 loop reads CASSFGPGAAETQYF. DNA of the CDR3: TGTGCCAGCAGTTTTGGTCCAGGGGCTGCAGAGACCCAGTACTTC.

The chain couples TRBV27 to TRBJ1-5; TRBD1 is a possible D gene (5 bases). Germline loops: CDR1 MNHEY, CDR2 SMNVEV (reference sequence). The CDR3 is made up of 14 amino acids. V was cut by 4 bases and J by 4 bases, with 11 bases left in between. Here the CDR3 reads CASSSRQKNQPQHF. As DNA, the CDR3 is TGTGCCAGCAGTTCCCGACAGAAGAATCAGCCCCAGCATTTT.

In its sample, this clone was seen a few times. The chain carries TRBV4-3 and TRBJ1-4; D is unresolved. Germline CDR1 LGHNA, CDR2 YSLEER. V lost 4 bases and J lost 5, with 8 bases in between. The CDR3 has 13 amino acids. The CDR3 sequence is CASSRAVNEKLFF. The CDR3 nucleotides read TGCGCCAGCAGCCGGGCCGTGAATGAAAAACTGTTTTTT.

This clone has more than one count but fewer than ten. The junction does not match germline at one end; this may be a read error. CDR3 sequence (DNA): TGTGCCAGCAGCTTAGATTCGGGACACTCATTT. Protein: CASSLDSGHSF. V usage is TRBV11-2 and J usage is TRBJ1-6, with D possibly being TRBD1 (6 bases). The CDR3 is 11 residues long. CDR1 SGHAT and CDR2 FQNNGV come from the germline V gene.